The following is a TCR beta chain sequence with its context. Antigen specificity is unknown. This specimen belongs to a study of cytomegalovirus exposure and HLA in healthy donors. Overall study results and limits: A few chains linked to CMV were shown in vitro to be specific for CMV antigens. The classifier reportedly diagnosed cytomegalovirus status with high sensitivity and specificity. Most observed TCR sequences were rare, whereas some public TCRs were detected in many donors.

Looked up from germline, CDR1 is PRHDT and CDR2 is FYEKMQ (reference sequence). The CDR3 is 15 residues long. V dropped 5 bases and J dropped 3; count of bases not matched to a gene: 6. Some clones are missing from TCRdb's copy, which holds only in-frame ones; the method was immunoSEQ multiplex PCR. Of fewer than 120,000 clones listed, approximately 89% are singletons. The J gene is TRBJ2-1, the V gene TRBV13, with 8 positions matching TRBD1. The clonotype was recovered from a woman aged 18-35 years in good health and CMV-seronegative. Input material: PBMCs. CDR3 sequence: CASSGRDRHYNEQFF. CDR3 nucleotide sequence: TGTGCCAGCAGCGGCCGGGACAGGCACTACAATGAGCAGTTCTTC. Full variable domain (missing parts from reference TRBV13 and TRBJ2-1): AAGVIQSPRHLIKEKRETATLKCYPIPRHDTVYWYQQGPGQDPQFLISFYEKMQSDKGSIPDRFSAQQFSDYHSELNMSSLELGDSALYFCASSGRDRHYNEQFFGPGTRLTVL.